These T cell receptor beta chains were read from a single sample in a study of blood T cells in healthy people across ages. TCRdb reanalysed the 5' RACE reads using MiXCR and keeps one entry per CDR3 protein. The table includes roughly 930,000 distinct CDR3 sequences, around 48% detected once. Sequenced material: blood. The source is a man younger than 40 in good health. Each CDR3 is given with its conserved first and last residue. Each record gives: J gene, V gene, D gene, clone size, CDR3 DNA, CDR3 protein. The D gene is left open where the match is weak. Size is stated for part of the rows, as once, few or many counts, or as a class when the clone is expanded.

J: TRBJ2-2; V: TRBV3-1; D: -; size: -; DNA: TGTGCCAGCAGCCAAAGGACCCTGAACACCGGGGAGCTGTTTTTT; CDR3: CASSQRTLNTGELFF
J: TRBJ1-4; V: TRBV4-1; D: -; size: few; DNA: TGCGCCAGCAGCCAAGTTGGAGCAACTAATGAAAAACTGTTTTTT; CDR3: CASSQVGATNEKLFF
J: TRBJ2-5; V: TRBV7-2; D: -; size: -; DNA: TGTGCCAGCAGCTTAGGACTAGTCCGCGAGACCCAGTACTTC; CDR3: CASSLGLVRETQYF
J: TRBJ1-5; V: TRBV27; D: -; size: -; DNA: TGTGCCAGTAGCTGGACAGCTAATCAGCCCCAGCATTTT; CDR3: CASSWTANQPQHF
J: TRBJ2-5; V: TRBV6-2/TRBV6-3; D: -; size: many; DNA: TGTGCCAGCAGGGCACTAGCTAACCAAGAGACCCAGTACTTC; CDR3: CASRALANQETQYF
J: TRBJ2-7; V: TRBV6-6; D: -; size: -; DNA: TGTGCCAGCAGTTACTCGGTGGAATCAGCAGGCCTCGAGCAGTACTTC; CDR3: CASSYSVESAGLEQYF
J: TRBJ2-1; V: TRBV20-1; D: TRBD2; size: -; DNA: TGCAGTGCTAGCACCACTAGCGGGCGCCCATCGAGTGAGCAGTTCTTC; CDR3: CSASTTSGRPSSEQFF
J: TRBJ1-1; V: TRBV7-9; D: -; size: -; DNA: TGTGCCAGCAGCTTAGAGTTGGGTAGGACTGAAGCTTTCTTT; CDR3: CASSLELGRTEAFF
J: TRBJ1-1; V: TRBV5-1; D: -; size: many; DNA: TGCGCCAGCAGCTCGGACATTAACACTGAAGCTTTCTTT; CDR3: CASSSDINTEAFF
J: TRBJ1-2; V: TRBV20-1; D: -; size: few; DNA: TGCAGTGCTAGAAACCTTAACTATGGCTACACCTTC; CDR3: CSARNLNYGYTF
J: TRBJ2-3; V: TRBV6-5; D: -; size: -; DNA: TGTGCCAGCAGGGGTACAGGGCCACCAGATACGCAGTATTTT; CDR3: CASRGTGPPDTQYF
J: TRBJ1-2; V: TRBV25-1; D: -; size: -; DNA: TGTGCCAGCAGTGACCTGACGAGGGTGTCAGGCTACACCTTC; CDR3: CASSDLTRVSGYTF
J: TRBJ1-5; V: TRBV6-2/TRBV6-3; D: -; size: many; DNA: TGTGCCAGCGCGAACGGAGGGCAGCCCCAGCATTTT; CDR3: CASANGGQPQHF
J: TRBJ1-1; V: TRBV18; D: -; size: -; DNA: TGTGCCAGCTCACTAATACAGGGCGGGGCCACTGAAGCTTTCTTT; CDR3: CASSLIQGGATEAFF
J: TRBJ2-3; V: TRBV6-6; D: -; size: -; DNA: TGTGCCAGCAGGCAAGAGTTACTAGCAACAGATACGCAGTATTTT; CDR3: CASRQELLATDTQYF
J: TRBJ2-7; V: TRBV4-2; D: TRBD2; size: -; DNA: TGTGCCAGCAGCCAGGCGACTAGCGGATCCTACGAGCAGTACTTC; CDR3: CASSQATSGSYEQYF
J: TRBJ2-5; V: TRBV6-5; D: -; size: few; DNA: TGTGCCAGCAGTGGATGGCTTGGGGAGACCCAGTACTTC; CDR3: CASSGWLGETQYF
J: TRBJ2-5; V: TRBV4-1; D: -; size: -; DNA: TGCGCCAGCAGCCAAGACAGGACGAGTGAGACCCAGTACTTC; CDR3: CASSQDRTSETQYF
J: TRBJ2-3; V: TRBV7-9; D: -; size: -; DNA: TGTGCCAGCAGCGACTCGTCTATCACAGATACGCAGTATTTT; CDR3: CASSDSSITDTQYF